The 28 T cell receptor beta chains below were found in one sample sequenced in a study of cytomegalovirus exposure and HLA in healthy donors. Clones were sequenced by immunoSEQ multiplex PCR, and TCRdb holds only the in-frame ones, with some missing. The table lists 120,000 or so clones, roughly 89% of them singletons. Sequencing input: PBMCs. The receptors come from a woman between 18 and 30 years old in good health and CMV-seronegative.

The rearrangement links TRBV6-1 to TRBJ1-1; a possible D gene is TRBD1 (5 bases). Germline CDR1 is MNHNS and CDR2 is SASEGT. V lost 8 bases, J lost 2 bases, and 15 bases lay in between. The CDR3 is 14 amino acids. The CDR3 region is CASCLTDENTEAFF. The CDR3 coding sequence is TGTGCCAGCTGTCTGACAGACGAAAACACTGAAGCTTTCTTT.

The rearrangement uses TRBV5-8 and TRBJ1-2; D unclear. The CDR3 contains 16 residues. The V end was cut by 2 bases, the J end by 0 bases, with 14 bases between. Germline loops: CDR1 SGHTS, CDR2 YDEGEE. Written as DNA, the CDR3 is TGTGCCAGCAGCTTTTCACCGAGTCGGGCTAACTATGGCTACACCTTC. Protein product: CASSFSPSRANYGYTF.

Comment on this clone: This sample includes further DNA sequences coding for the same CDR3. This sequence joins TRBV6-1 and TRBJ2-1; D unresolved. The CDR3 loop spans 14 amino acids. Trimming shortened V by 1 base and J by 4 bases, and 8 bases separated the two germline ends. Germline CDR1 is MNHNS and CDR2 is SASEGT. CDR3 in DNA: TGTGCCAGCAGTGAAGTGGCCGGGTACAATGAGCAGTTCTTC. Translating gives CASSEVAGYNEQFF.

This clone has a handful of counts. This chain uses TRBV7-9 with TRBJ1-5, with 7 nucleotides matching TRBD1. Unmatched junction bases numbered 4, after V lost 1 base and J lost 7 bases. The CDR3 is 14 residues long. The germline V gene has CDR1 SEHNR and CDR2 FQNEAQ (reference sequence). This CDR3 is CASSLGGGGQPQHF. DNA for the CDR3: TGTGCCAGCAGCTTAGGAGGGGGCGGCCAGCCCCAGCATTTT.

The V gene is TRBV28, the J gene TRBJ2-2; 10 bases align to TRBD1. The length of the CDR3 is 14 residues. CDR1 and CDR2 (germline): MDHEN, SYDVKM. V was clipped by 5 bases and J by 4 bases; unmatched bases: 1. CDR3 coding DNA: TGTGCCAGCAGTGGGGACAGGGGCACCGGGGAGCTGTTTTTT. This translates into CASSGDRGTGELFF.

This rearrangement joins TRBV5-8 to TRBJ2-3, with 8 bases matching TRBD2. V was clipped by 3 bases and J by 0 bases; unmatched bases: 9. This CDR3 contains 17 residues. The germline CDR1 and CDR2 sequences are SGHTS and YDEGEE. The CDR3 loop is CASSSGWVAGSTDTQYF. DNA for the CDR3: TGTGCCAGCAGCTCGGGTTGGGTAGCGGGGAGCACAGATACGCAGTATTTT. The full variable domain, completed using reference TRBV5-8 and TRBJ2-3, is EAGVTQSPTHLIKTRGQQATLRCSPISGHTSVYWYQQALGLGLQFLLWYDEGEERNRGNFPPRFSGRQFPNYSSELNVNALELEDSALYLCASSSGWVAGSTDTQYFGPGTRLTVL.

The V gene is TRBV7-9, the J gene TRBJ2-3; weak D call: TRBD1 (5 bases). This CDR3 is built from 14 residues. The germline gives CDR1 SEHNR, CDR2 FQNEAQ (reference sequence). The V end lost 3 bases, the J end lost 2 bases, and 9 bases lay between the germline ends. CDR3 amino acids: CASSFRQNTDTQYF. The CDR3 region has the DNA TGTGCCAGCAGCTTCAGACAGAACACAGATACGCAGTATTTT.

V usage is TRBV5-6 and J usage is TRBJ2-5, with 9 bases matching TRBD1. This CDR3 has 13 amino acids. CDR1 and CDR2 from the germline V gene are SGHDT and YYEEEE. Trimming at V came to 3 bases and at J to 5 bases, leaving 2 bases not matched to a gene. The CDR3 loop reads CASSWGTGETQYF. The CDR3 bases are TGTGCCAGCAGCTGGGGGACAGGGGAGACCCAGTACTTC.

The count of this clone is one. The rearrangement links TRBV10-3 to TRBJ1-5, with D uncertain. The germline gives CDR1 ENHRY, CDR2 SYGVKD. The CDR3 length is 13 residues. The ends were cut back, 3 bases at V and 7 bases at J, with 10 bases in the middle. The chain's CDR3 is CAISEGLGQPQHF. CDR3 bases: TGTGCCATCAGTGAAGGCCTAGGACAGCCCCAGCATTTT.

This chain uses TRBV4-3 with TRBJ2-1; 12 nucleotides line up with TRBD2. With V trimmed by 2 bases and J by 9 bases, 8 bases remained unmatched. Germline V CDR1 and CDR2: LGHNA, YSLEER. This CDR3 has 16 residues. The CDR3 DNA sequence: TGCGCCAGCAGCCAATACCCTAGCGGGAGGGCCGTTGAGCAGTTCTTC. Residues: CASSQYPSGRAVEQFF.

CDR3 residues: CASSQDSYEQYV. The CDR3 nucleotides are TGTGCCAGCAGCCAGGACAGCTACGAGCAGTACGTC. This chain joins TRBV7-8 and TRBJ2-7, with D possibly matching TRBD1 (6 bases). V was trimmed by 5 bases and J by 3 bases, leaving 8 bases between them. CDR1 and CDR2 from the germline V gene are SGHVS and FQNEAQ. This CDR3 contains 12 residues.

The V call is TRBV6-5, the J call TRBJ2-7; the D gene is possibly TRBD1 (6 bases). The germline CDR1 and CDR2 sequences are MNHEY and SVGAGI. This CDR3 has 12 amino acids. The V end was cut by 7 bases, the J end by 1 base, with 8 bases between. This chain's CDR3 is CASTTGSYEQYF. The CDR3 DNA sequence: TGTGCCAGCACCACAGGGTCCTACGAGCAGTACTTC.

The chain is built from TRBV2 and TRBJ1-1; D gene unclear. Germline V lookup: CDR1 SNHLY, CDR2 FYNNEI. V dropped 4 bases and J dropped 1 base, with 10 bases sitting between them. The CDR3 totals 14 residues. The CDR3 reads CASSVDGRNTEAFF. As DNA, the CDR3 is TGTGCCAGCAGTGTTGATGGGAGGAACACTGAAGCTTTCTTT.

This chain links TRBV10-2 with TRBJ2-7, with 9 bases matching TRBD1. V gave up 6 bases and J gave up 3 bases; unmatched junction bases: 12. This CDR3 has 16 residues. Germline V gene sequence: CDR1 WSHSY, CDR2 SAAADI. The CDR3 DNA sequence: TGCGCCAGCAGCGGAGGAATTCCGGGACAGGGCTACGAGCAGTACTTC. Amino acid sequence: CASSGGIPGQGYEQYF.

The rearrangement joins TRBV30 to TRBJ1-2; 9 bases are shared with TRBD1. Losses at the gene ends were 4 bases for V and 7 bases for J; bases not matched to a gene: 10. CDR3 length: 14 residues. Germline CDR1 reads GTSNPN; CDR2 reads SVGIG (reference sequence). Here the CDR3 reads CAWMSRGQGLGYTF. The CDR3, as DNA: TGTGCCTGGATGTCCCGCGGACAGGGGCTTGGCTACACCTTC.

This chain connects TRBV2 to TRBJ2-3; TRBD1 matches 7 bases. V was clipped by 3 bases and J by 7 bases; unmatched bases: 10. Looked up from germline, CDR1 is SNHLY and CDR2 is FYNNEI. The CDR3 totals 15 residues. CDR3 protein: CASSDHLQDRYTQYF. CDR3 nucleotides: TGTGCCAGCAGTGATCACCTCCAGGACAGGTATACGCAGTATTTT.

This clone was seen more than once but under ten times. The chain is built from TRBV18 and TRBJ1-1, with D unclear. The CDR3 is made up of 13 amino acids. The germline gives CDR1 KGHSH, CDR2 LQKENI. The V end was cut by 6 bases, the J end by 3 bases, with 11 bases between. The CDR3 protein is CASSQSGDTEAFF. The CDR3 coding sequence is TGTGCCAGCTCCCAATCAGGTGACACTGAAGCTTTCTTT.

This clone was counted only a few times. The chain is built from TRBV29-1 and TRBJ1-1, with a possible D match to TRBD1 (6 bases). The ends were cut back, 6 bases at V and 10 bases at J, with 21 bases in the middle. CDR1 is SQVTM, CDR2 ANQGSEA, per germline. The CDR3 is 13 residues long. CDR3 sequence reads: CSVPTAVQGIAFF. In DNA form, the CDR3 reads TGCAGCGTCCCGACAGCAGTACAGGGAATAGCTTTCTTT.

The CDR3 sequence is CASRRTGGNEQFF. The CDR3 DNA is TGTGCCAGCAGGAGGACAGGGGGCAATGAGCAGTTCTTC. V usage is TRBV7-6 and J usage is TRBJ2-1; 10 positions match TRBD1. The CDR3 length is 13 residues. With 6 bases clipped from V and 6 bases from J, the junction kept 2 bases outside the gene matches. Germline V CDR1 and CDR2: SGHVS, FNYEAQ.

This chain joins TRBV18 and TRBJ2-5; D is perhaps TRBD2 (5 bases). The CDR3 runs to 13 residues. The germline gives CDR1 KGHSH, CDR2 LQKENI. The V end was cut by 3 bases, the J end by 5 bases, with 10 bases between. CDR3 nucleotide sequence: TGTGCCAGCTCACCCCAGAGAGGGGAGACCCAGTACTTC. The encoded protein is CASSPQRGETQYF.

CDR3 region: CASSQDLQAGSYNEQFF. CDR3 bases: TGTGCCAGCAGCCAAGATCTACAGGCCGGCTCCTACAATGAGCAGTTCTTC. The gene calls are TRBV4-2 and TRBJ2-1; D is perhaps TRBD1 (5 bases). The CDR3 has 17 residues. Trimming stripped 0 bases from V and 0 bases from J, with 12 bases between. Per the germline V gene, CDR1 is LGHNA and CDR2 is YNFKEQ.

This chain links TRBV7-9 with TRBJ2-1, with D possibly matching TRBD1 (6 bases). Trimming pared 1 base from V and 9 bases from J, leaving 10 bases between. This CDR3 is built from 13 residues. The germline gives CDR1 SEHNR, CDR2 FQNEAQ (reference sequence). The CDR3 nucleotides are TGTGCCAGCAGCTTAGATCCAGGGGTTGAGCAGTTCTTC. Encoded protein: CASSLDPGVEQFF. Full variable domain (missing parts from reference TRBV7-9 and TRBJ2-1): DTGVSQNPRHKITKRGQNVTFRCDPISEHNRLYWYRQTLGQGPEFLTYFQNEAQLEKSRLLSDRFSAERPKGSFSTLEIQRTEQGDSAMYLCASSLDPGVEQFFGPGTRLTVL.

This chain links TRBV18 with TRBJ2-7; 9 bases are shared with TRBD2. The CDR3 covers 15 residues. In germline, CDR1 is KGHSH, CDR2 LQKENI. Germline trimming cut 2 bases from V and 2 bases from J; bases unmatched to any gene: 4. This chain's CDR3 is CASSPRTSAAYEQYF. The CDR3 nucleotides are TGTGCCAGCTCACCAAGGACTAGCGCCGCCTACGAGCAGTACTTC.

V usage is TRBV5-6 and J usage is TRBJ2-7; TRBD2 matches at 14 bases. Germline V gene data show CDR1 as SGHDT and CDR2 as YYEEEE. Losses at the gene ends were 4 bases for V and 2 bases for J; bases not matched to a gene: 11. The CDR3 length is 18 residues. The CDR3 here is CASSRPGLAGVETYEQYV. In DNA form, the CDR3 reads TGTGCCAGCAGCCGGCCGGGACTAGCGGGGGTTGAGACCTACGAGCAGTACGTC.

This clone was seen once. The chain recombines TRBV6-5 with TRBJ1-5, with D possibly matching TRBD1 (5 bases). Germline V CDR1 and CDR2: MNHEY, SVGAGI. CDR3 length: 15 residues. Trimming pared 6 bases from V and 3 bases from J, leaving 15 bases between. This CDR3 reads CASRLERQSNQPQHF. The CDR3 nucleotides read TGTGCCAGCAGGTTAGAACGACAGTCCAATCAGCCCCAGCATTTT.

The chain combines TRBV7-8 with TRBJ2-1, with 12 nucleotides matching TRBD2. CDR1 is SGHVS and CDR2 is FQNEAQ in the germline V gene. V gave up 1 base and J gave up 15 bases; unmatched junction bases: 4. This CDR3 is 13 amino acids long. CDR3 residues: CASSLVPTSGRFF. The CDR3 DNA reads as TGTGCCAGCAGCTTAGTCCCGACTAGCGGGAGGTTCTTC.

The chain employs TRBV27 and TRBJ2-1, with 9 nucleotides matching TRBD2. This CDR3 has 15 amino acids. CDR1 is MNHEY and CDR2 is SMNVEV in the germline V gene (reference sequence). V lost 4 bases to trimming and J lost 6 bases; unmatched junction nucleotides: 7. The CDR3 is CASSYGGRALNEQFF. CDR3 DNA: TGTGCCAGCAGTTATGGCGGGAGGGCCCTCAATGAGCAGTTCTTC.

The CDR3 sequence: CASSGTSGGPGELFF. CDR3 sequence (DNA): TGCGCCAGCAGCGGGACTAGCGGGGGGCCCGGGGAGCTGTTTTTT. The chain employs TRBV10-2 and TRBJ2-2; 15 nucleotides match TRBD2. The ends lost 6 bases at V and 6 bases at J; junction bases unmatched: 2. CDR1 is WSHSY, CDR2 SAAADI, per germline. This CDR3 comprises 15 residues.